Sequencing of this T cell receptor (beta chain) was carried out in a study of shared clonotypes between healthy human individuals. The length of the CDR3 is 14 residues. The germline CDR1 and CDR2 sequences are SGHDN and FVKESK. V shed 4 bases and J shed 6 bases, with 13 bases lying between them. In regard to this clone: Its matching antigen is unknown.

Original processing methods: Filtering differed since immunoSEQ provided only junctions, with no quality scores. Some clones are missing from TCRdb's copy, which holds only in-frame ones; the method was immunoSEQ multiplex PCR. The V and J calls and clone size were taken over from that table, and D and trimming were inferred from the DNA. The table includes 2 million to 2.5 million clones, 85% to 95% detected once. Broader study findings: It was the non-shared clonotypes that had lower generation probabilities than clonotypes shared by all four donors.

Naive CD8 cells lacked CD45RO and underwent positive selection for CCR7, leaving out terminally differentiated effector memory CD45RA+ cells. Free of recent acute infections or vaccinations, the donors were healthy HIV-negative adults. All donors were Caucasian adults living in Nashville, Tennessee. This clonotype was sampled from a man aged 18 to 30 in good health. Source material: naive CD8+ T cells sorted from blood. The genes are TRBV14 and TRBJ2-1; D remains ambiguous. The DNA for the CDR3 is TGTGCCAGCAGCCTTATAGGCCCCTTCAATGAGCAGTTCTTC. Its protein product is CASSLIGPFNEQFF. Filled out from reference TRBV14 and TRBJ2-1, the complete variable domain reads EAGVTQFPSHSVIEKGQTVTLRCDPISGHDNLYWYRRVMGKEIKFLLHFVKESKQDESGMPNNRFLAERTGGTYSTLKVQPAELEDSGVYFCASSLIGPFNEQFFGPGTRLTVL.